These 23 T cell receptor beta chains originate from one sample sequenced in a study of cytomegalovirus exposure and HLA in healthy donors. PCR employed 60 Vbeta and 13 Jbeta primers. Assay: immunoSEQ multiplex PCR; the TCRdb copy retains only in-frame clones and omits some. The table has approximately 130,000 clones, roughly 89% seen once; the top ten hold 4% to 6.5%. Sequencing was carried out using PBMCs. The receptors stem from a woman aged 25 to 39 in good health and CMV-seronegative.

The V gene is TRBV25-1, the J gene TRBJ2-1, with 8 bases lining up with TRBD2. CDR3 length: 15 amino acids. Germline CDR1 is MGHDK and CDR2 is SYGVNS. V lost 7 bases and J lost 3; bases outside the gene matches: 8. DNA for the CDR3: TGTGCCAGCACTCTTCGCGGGGGGAACTACAATGAGCAGTTCTTC. Amino acids: CASTLRGGNYNEQFF.

V and J are TRBV7-9 and TRBJ2-5; 10 positions match TRBD1. The length of the CDR3 is 14 residues. Unmatched junction bases numbered 2, after V lost 4 bases and J lost 3 bases. Germline V gives CDR1 SEHNR, CDR2 FQNEAQ (reference sequence). CDR3 residues: CASSSGQGEETQYF. Here the CDR3 DNA reads TGTGCCAGCAGCTCTGGACAGGGGGAAGAGACCCAGTACTTC.

This clone was recorded a few times. The chain carries TRBV4-3 and TRBJ1-1, with D possibly matching TRBD1 (5 bases). Per germline, CDR1 LGHNA and CDR2 YSLEER. V was shortened by 0 bases and J by 4 bases, with 12 bases between the two germline ends. This CDR3 has 15 residues. The CDR3 here is CASSQEPGRGTEAFF. The CDR3 nucleotides are TGCGCCAGCAGCCAAGAGCCGGGGCGGGGCACTGAAGCTTTCTTT.

Turning to this clone: Because it lacks the conserved phenylalanine or tryptophan at the end, this CDR3 is likely a read error. V usage is TRBV28 and J usage is TRBJ2-4, with D unclear. The CDR3 totals 14 residues. In germline, CDR1 is MDHEN, CDR2 SYDVKM. The germline V and J ends were trimmed by 1 base and 3 bases, with 7 bases remaining between them. The CDR3 DNA sequence: TGTGCCAGCAGTTTATACAGAAACAAAAACATTCAGTACCTC. Translation: CASSLYRNKNIQYL.

This chain connects TRBV5-6 to TRBJ2-7; D is unclear. Germline loops: CDR1 SGHDT, CDR2 YYEEEE. V was pared by 2 bases and J by 6 bases, with 6 bases between. This CDR3 has 11 amino acids. CDR3 DNA: TGTGCCAGCAGCTTCTCGCGCGAGCAGTACTTC. Its protein is CASSFSREQYF.

This chain uses TRBV28 with TRBJ1-5, with D perhaps TRBD1 (5 bases). V gave up 3 bases and J gave up 5 bases, with 14 bases separating them. Germline CDR1 is MDHEN and CDR2 is SYDVKM. This CDR3 region has 15 residues. The CDR3 spells CASSFPTWGDQPQHF. DNA for the CDR3: TGTGCCAGCAGTTTCCCGACTTGGGGGGATCAGCCCCAGCATTTT.

This chain links TRBV18 with TRBJ1-1; D uncertain. Trimming took 6 bases from V and 0 from J, leaving 11 bases between them. Looked up from germline, CDR1 is KGHSH and CDR2 is LQKENI. The CDR3 consists of 14 residues. The CDR3 DNA is TGTGCCAGCTCCGGGATTTATATGAACACTGAAGCTTTCTTT. Translation gives CASSGIYMNTEAFF.

The table lists this clone with a count of one. The chain uses TRBV5-6 and TRBJ1-2; perhaps TRBD1 as D (5 bases). The CDR3 loop spans 14 amino acids. Trimming shortened V by 1 base and J by 1 base, and 8 bases separated the two germline ends. CDR1 SGHDT and CDR2 YYEEEE come from the germline V gene. CDR3 bases: TGTGCCAGCAGCTTGAGAGACAGTAACTATGGCTACACCTTC. Its translation: CASSLRDSNYGYTF.

The J gene is TRBJ2-7, the V gene TRBV5-8; TRBD2 aligns across 7 bases. The CDR3 spans 16 residues. Looked up from germline, CDR1 is SGHTS and CDR2 is YDEGEE. Trimming took 4 bases from V and 0 from J; bases not matched to a gene: 10. The CDR3 DNA is TGTGCCAGCAGCCCCCCGGTAGGGAGGGTCTCCTACGAGCAGTACTTC. As protein: CASSPPVGRVSYEQYF. Looking up the rest from reference TRBV5-8 and TRBJ2-7 gives the full variable domain: EAGVTQSPTHLIKTRGQQATLRCSPISGHTSVYWYQQALGLGLQFLLWYDEGEERNRGNFPPRFSGRQFPNYSSELNVNALELEDSALYLCASSPPVGRVSYEQYFGPGTRLTVT.

The chain uses TRBV6-1 and TRBJ2-7; D unresolved. The ends were cut back, 4 bases at V and 3 bases at J, with 4 bases in the middle. The CDR3 has 11 residues. Germline lookup yields CDR1 MNHNS and CDR2 SASEGT. The CDR3 spells CASSAGYEQYF. The CDR3 DNA reads as TGTGCCAGCAGTGCCGGCTACGAGCAGTACTTC.

As for this clone: One junction end disagrees with the germline gene, perhaps due to a read error. J is TRBJ1-2 and V is TRBV2; 7 nucleotides align to TRBD1. Germline-derived CDR1 and CDR2 are SNHLY and FYNNEI. The CDR3 consists of 15 residues. CDR3 coding DNA: TGTGCCAGCAGTGATCAAGGGGGCTTGGGCTATGGCTACCCCTTC. It translates to CASSDQGGLGYGYPF.

In its sample, this clone was seen once. The chain couples TRBV27 to TRBJ2-3, with 14 bases lining up with TRBD2. The CDR3 extends over 15 amino acids. The ends lost 6 bases at V and 3 bases at J; junction bases unmatched: 2. Germline V gene data show CDR1 as MNHEY and CDR2 as SMNVEV (reference sequence). The DNA for the CDR3 is TGTGCCAGCAGAAGACTAGCGGGGGGGACAGATACGCAGTATTTT. Translated: CASRRLAGGTDTQYF.

Only one count was recorded for this clone. An end of the junction does not agree with germline; a read error may underlie this. The V gene is TRBV4-2, the J gene TRBJ2-7, with 9 bases aligning to TRBD2. CDR3 length: 16 residues. The germline V gene encodes CDR1 LGHNA and CDR2 YNFKEQ. The CDR3 DNA reads as TGTGCCAGCAGCCAAGATAGAGCGGGGGGTCTCTACAAGCAGTACTTC. It encodes CASSQDRAGGLYKQYF.

This clone was seen a handful of times. V and J are TRBV19 and TRBJ2-6; 8 bases are shared with TRBD1. CDR1 is LNHDA, CDR2 SQIVND, per germline (reference sequence). The CDR3 has 17 residues. V lost 6 bases, J lost 2 bases, and 9 bases stayed unmatched. The chain's CDR3 is CASSQGQGITGANVLTF. Written as DNA, the CDR3 is TGTGCCAGTAGCCAAGGACAGGGAATCACTGGGGCCAACGTCCTGACTTTC.

The CDR3 DNA sequence: TGCAGCGTTGCGTCGGGAAGCGGGAGTTGGAATGAGCAGTTCTTC. Protein product: CSVASGSGSWNEQFF. V and J are TRBV29-1 and TRBJ2-1; 8 nucleotides align to TRBD2. Trimming removed 4 bases from V and 7 bases from J; junction bases left unmatched: 12. Germline-derived CDR1 and CDR2 are SQVTM and ANQGSEA. This CDR3 is built from 15 residues.

This clone was observed a handful of times. The genes are TRBV7-9 and TRBJ2-1; D possibly corresponds to TRBD1 (5 bases). Germline CDR1 and CDR2: SEHNR and FQNEAQ (reference sequence). With 5 bases removed from V and 8 bases from J, the gap between germline ends came to 16 bases. The CDR3 consists of 14 residues. The CDR3 bases are TGTGCCAGCAGCCCTGAGGCTACCAGGGATGAGCAGTTCTTC. Encoded protein: CASSPEATRDEQFF.

The rearrangement links TRBV6-1 to TRBJ2-2, with TRBD2 matching over 11 bases. The ends lost 2 bases at V and 3 bases at J; junction bases unmatched: 8. The CDR3 runs to 18 residues. The V gene's germline CDR1 is MNHNS and CDR2 SASEGT. CDR3 loop: CASSEYLAGGGDTGELFF. The CDR3 DNA sequence: TGTGCCAGCAGTGAATATCTAGCGGGAGGCGGGGACACCGGGGAGCTGTTTTTT.

The chain has TRBV4-1 and TRBJ2-7; 10 bases are shared with TRBD2. CDR3 size: 18 residues. Germline V CDR1 and CDR2: MGHRA, YSYEKL. V gave up 1 base and J gave up 9 bases; unmatched junction bases: 18. The CDR3 loop is CASSQGSASGGLASRQYF. Here the CDR3 DNA reads TGCGCCAGCAGCCAAGGATCGGCTAGCGGGGGATTAGCGTCCCGGCAGTACTTC.

The gene calls are TRBV27 and TRBJ2-1; D possibly corresponds to TRBD2 (5 bases). The ends were cut back, 0 bases at V and 1 base at J, with 10 bases in the middle. Germline V CDR1 and CDR2: MNHEY, SMNVEV (reference sequence). The CDR3 is 16 residues long. The CDR3 is CASSLSGSRSYNEQFF. The CDR3, as DNA: TGTGCCAGCAGTTTATCTGGGAGTAGATCCTACAATGAGCAGTTCTTC.

The chain links TRBV6-1 to TRBJ2-7, with 7 bases identical to TRBD2. There are 15 residues in the CDR3. Unmatched junction bases numbered 10, after V lost 2 bases and J lost 6 bases. CDR1 MNHNS and CDR2 SASEGT come from the germline V gene. CDR3 protein: CASSELWEGPREQYF. CDR3 coding DNA: TGTGCCAGCAGTGAACTGTGGGAGGGACCCCGCGAGCAGTACTTC.

The gene calls are TRBV18 and TRBJ1-2; 8 bases line up with TRBD1. This CDR3 is 14 amino acids long. V dropped 6 bases and J dropped 4; count of bases not matched to a gene: 7. Germline CDR1 and CDR2: KGHSH and LQKENI. The CDR3 region has the DNA TGTGCCAGCTCTTCAGGGGGCTCCTTCTATGGCTACACCTTC. Its protein product is CASSSGGSFYGYTF.

The rearrangement joins TRBV30 to TRBJ1-2, with D maybe TRBD1 (6 bases). This CDR3 region has 13 residues. The germline V gene has CDR1 GTSNPN and CDR2 SVGIG (reference sequence). V was cut by 1 base and J by 7 bases, with 13 bases left in between. CDR3 DNA: TGTGCCTGGAGTGGGTCAGGGGTTCGTGGCTACACCTTC. Its protein product is CAWSGSGVRGYTF.

This sequence joins TRBV5-1 and TRBJ2-2; D remains unclear. Germline V gene sequence: CDR1 SGHRS, CDR2 YFSETQ. CDR3 length: 14 amino acids. Between the trimmed V and J ends, which lost 3 bases and 0 bases, there was a span of 6 bases. In DNA form, the CDR3 reads TGCGCCAGCAGCTCGGAGACGAACACCGGGGAGCTGTTTTTT. It specifies CASSSETNTGELFF.